The 3 T cell receptor beta chains reported below all come from one sample, sequenced in a study of blood T cell repertoires in COVID-19. TCRdb's table, derived via immunoSEQ multiplex PCR, lists solely in-frame clones and lacks some. The data show about 320,000 clones, roughly nine tenths seen once. Sequencing was carried out using PBMCs or T cells enriched from blood (not recorded which). The origin of the receptors is a man aged 55 to 70 who had recovered from COVID-19.

This clone was found a few times. The chain recombines TRBV7-9 with TRBJ1-1, with D uncertain. In germline, CDR1 is SEHNR, CDR2 FQNEAQ (reference sequence). The CDR3 consists of 14 residues. Trimming removed 1 base at V and 5 bases at J, with 11 bases between. The CDR3 bases are TGTGCCAGCAGCTTAGAAGGTTTGAGGACTGAAGCTTTCTTT. It yields the protein CASSLEGLRTEAFF.

In DNA, the CDR3 is TGCGCCAGCAGCCAAGATCGGGACAGATCCTACGAGCAGTACTTC. It translates to CASSQDRDRSYEQYF. The chain couples TRBV4-3 to TRBJ2-7; 7 bases are shared with TRBD1. V was clipped by 0 bases and J by 1 base; unmatched bases: 3. The CDR3 is made up of 15 amino acids. Germline values: CDR1 LGHNA, CDR2 YSLEER.

The chain has TRBV3-1 (or the pseudogene TRBV3-2) and TRBJ1-5; possibly TRBD1 for D (5 bases). Germline lookup yields CDR1 LGHDT and CDR2 YNNKEL (reference sequence). This CDR3 has 13 amino acids. V was pared by 6 bases and J by 9 bases, with 15 bases between. CDR3 amino acids: CASRDGRGGPQHF. The CDR3 DNA sequence: TGTGCCAGCAGGGACGGTAGGGGAGGGCCCCAGCATTTT.